The 10 T cell receptor beta chains reported below all come from one sample, sequenced in a study of radiation and T cells in renal cell carcinoma (dated by TCRdb to about 2020). To prepare the library, the immunoSEQ multiplex PCR assay was applied. Sourced from immuneACCESS, this table was stored by TCRdb with only in-frame sequences that have V and J called. A share of the clones is absent; for the studies checked, an unresolved V gene accounts for under half, and the remainder has no known explanation. The sample includes about 140,000 clones, with approximately 87% observed a single time. The top ten constitute roughly a quarter of the sample. Reading the label with the study, this specimen's time point is: baseline pretreatment blood. According to the study, the label for this sample's treatment or condition signals: 15 Gy SBRT to primary tumor, nephrectomy 4 weeks later. Sequences were derived from blood, sampled from a patient whose treatment included radiotherapy and nephrectomy. The receptor set was obtained from a woman between 50 and 59 years old with renal cell carcinoma.

The rearrangement joins TRBV19 to TRBJ1-1, with TRBD1 as a possible D gene (6 bases). Trimming pared 5 bases from V and 2 bases from J, leaving 15 bases between. Germline lookup yields CDR1 LNHDA and CDR2 SQIVND (reference sequence). CDR3 length: 15 amino acids. The CDR3, as DNA: TGTGCCAGTAGTTTTCGAGGACAGCAAAACACTGAAGCTTTCTTT. Translation gives CASSFRGQQNTEAFF.

The chain links TRBV6-5 to TRBJ1-1; D unclear. V was clipped by 5 bases and J by 1 base, with 8 bases between them. The CDR3 runs to 13 residues. Germline loops: CDR1 MNHEY, CDR2 SVGAGI. CDR3 residues: CASSGGSNTEAFF. The CDR3 DNA is TGTGCCAGCAGTGGCGGCTCGAACACTGAAGCTTTCTTT.

The chain combines TRBV5-5 with TRBJ2-7, with a possible D match to TRBD2 (5 bases). Trimming pared 1 base from V and 4 bases from J, leaving 6 bases between. This CDR3 is 12 amino acids long. CDR1 is SGHKS, CDR2 YYEKEE, per germline (reference sequence). The CDR3 nucleotides read TGTGCCAGCAGCTTGTCGGGGTACGAGCAGTACTTC. Its translation: CASSLSGYEQYF.

The V and J genes are TRBV7-2 and TRBJ2-5; the D gene is possibly TRBD1 (6 bases). V gave up 5 bases and J gave up 5 bases, with 15 bases separating them. CDR1 and CDR2 from the germline V gene are SGHTA and FQGNSA. The CDR3 sequence is 14 residues long. CDR3 region: CASSPGQPSETQYF. In DNA, the CDR3 is TGTGCCAGCAGCCCCGGACAGCCCTCGGAGACCCAGTACTTC.

This clone has only one observation. This chain connects TRBV18 to TRBJ1-5; 8 bases agree with TRBD1. J was trimmed by 3 bases and V by 3 bases; bases with no gene match: 4. This CDR3 spans 15 amino acids. Germline-derived CDR1 and CDR2 are KGHSH and LQKENI. CDR3 region: CASSPGQVPNQPQHF. The CDR3 DNA follows: TGTGCCAGCTCACCGGGACAGGTCCCCAATCAGCCCCAGCATTTT. Using reference TRBV18 and TRBJ1-5 for the parts outside the CDR3, the full variable domain is NAGVMQNPRHLVRRRGQEARLRCSPMKGHSHVYWYRQLPEEGLKFMVYLQKENIIDESGMPKERFSAEFPKEGPSILRIQQVVRGDSAAYFCASSPGQVPNQPQHFGDGTRLSIL.

This clone has only a few counts. V gene TRBV5-1 combines with J gene TRBJ1-2; D not resolved. V lost 7 bases, J lost 2 bases, and 12 bases lay in between. The CDR3 loop spans 13 amino acids. Germline CDR1 reads SGHRS; CDR2 reads YFSETQ. The CDR3 here is CASGGPSNYGYTF. CDR3 coding DNA: TGCGCCAGCGGAGGGCCCTCCAACTATGGCTACACCTTC.

J is TRBJ1-1 and V is TRBV18; no firm D call. The CDR3 has 13 amino acids. From germline, CDR1 is KGHSH and CDR2 LQKENI. The V gene lost 6 bases and the J gene lost 1 base, with 9 bases spanning the gap. In nucleotides, the CDR3 is TGTGCCAGCTCCGGCATGGGGAACACTGAAGCTTTCTTT. Translating gives CASSGMGNTEAFF.

The V and J genes are TRBV5-1 and TRBJ2-2; 8 nucleotides match TRBD2. Germline loops: CDR1 SGHRS, CDR2 YFSETQ. This CDR3 has 15 amino acids. Unmatched junction bases numbered 6, after V lost 6 bases and J lost 2 bases. CDR3 sequence (DNA): TGCGCCAGCAAGGTAACTAGCGGAAACACCGGGGAGCTGTTTTTT. This encodes CASKVTSGNTGELFF.

The chain links TRBV6-1 to TRBJ2-5; no firm D call. V lost 7 bases and J 5 bases, leaving 14 bases between the germline ends. This CDR3 is built from 13 residues. Germline CDR1 reads MNHNS; CDR2 reads SASEGT. CDR3: CASTRTGWETQYF. CDR3 nucleotide sequence: TGTGCCAGCACCCGAACCGGTTGGGAGACCCAGTACTTC.

J is TRBJ2-7 and V is TRBV29-1; D might be TRBD1 or TRBD2, each matching 5 bases. V was shortened by 7 bases and J by 0 bases, with 10 bases between the two germline ends. There are 12 residues in the CDR3. The germline V gene has CDR1 SQVTM and CDR2 ANQGSEA. CDR3: CSARGSSYEQYF. The CDR3 DNA reads as TGCAGCGCGAGGGGTAGCTCCTACGAGCAGTACTTC.